What follows is one T cell receptor beta chain and its context. This clonotype was picked up a small number of times. Its antigen is unknown. Base qualities are missing; no much larger clone stands one base away. This entry is derived from a study of regulatory T cells in long-lasting Graves disease (dated by TCRdb to the early 2020s). As for the study more broadly: In the newly diagnosed Graves' disease group, patients had been taking antithyroid drugs for less than 3 months. Patients with persistent Graves' disease were compared with patients with newly diagnosed Graves' disease using TCR sequencing and RNA sequencing of peripheral blood. The study took place in China and was registered as a clinical trial. A total of some 35 samples underwent TCR sequencing: about 13 from persistent and approximately 20 from newly diagnosed Graves' disease patients. Overall results and qualifications from the work: The authors acknowledged the small sample size as a limitation that may reduce accuracy. A larger number of public clonotypes was shared among persistent patients (fewer than 3,000) than among newly diagnosed patients (roughly 1,000). Only peripheral blood was studied, because thyroid tissue, the primary lesion, was inaccessible. Compared with newly diagnosed patients, persistent Graves' disease patients had lower TCR Shannon entropy and fewer highly expanded clones, which suggests clonal expansion. Sequencing and analysis were restricted to the TCR beta chain. Persistent disease showed preferential use of TRBV28, TRBJ1-2 and TRBJ2-5, whereas newly diagnosed disease favored TRBV20-1 and TRBJ2-1.

The time point label on this specimen signifies: newly diagnosed GD, antithyroid drugs for less than 3 months. For both TCR sequencing and RNA sequencing, RNA was extracted from PBMCs in TRIzol. The diagnosis of Graves' disease was made according to American Thyroid Association guidelines. The patients came from an endocrinology department in Xi'an, China. From each patient, 8 to 10 milliliters of peripheral blood was collected into an EDTA anticoagulant tube. Ficoll Paque Plus density gradient separation was used to isolate PBMCs, and no further T cell sorting was performed. An Agilent 2100 Bioanalyzer and agarose gel were used to check RNA quality, while a NanoDrop 2000 measured RNA concentration. The receptor library was made with multiplex PCR. The sequencing machine was an Illumina HiSeq 4000. CDR3 regions were amplified by Arm-PCR with iRepertoire HTBI primers to construct TCR beta libraries. Gel purification was performed on PCR products prior to sequencing. On the authors' methods: A total of 62 TRBV and 14 TRBJ segments were identified across samples and were used for gene usage analysis of CDR3 amino acid clonotypes. COPE and FqMerger were used to merge filtered high-quality paired reads into contigs. BLAST was used to align contigs to IMGT TRBV, TRBD and TRBJ reference genes, with CDR3 defined following IMGT. Clonotypes above 0.1% frequency were classified as highly expanded clones. Shannon entropy was used to measure repertoire diversity, and the Gini coefficient was used to measure V-J evenness. Clonotypes shared by more than one individual were considered public. TCRdb reprocessing: public reads trimmed at Q25 with fastp, clones called with MiXCR, in-frame beta chains kept. Rows with a matching CDR3 protein are joined into one entry that keeps the most common DNA and genes. TCRdb, rather than the study authors, made the V and J calls. This sample gives about 610,000 distinct CDR3 sequences in total; 15% to 20% of them show up just once. Of the sample, around 11% falls within the top ten clones.

The CDR3, cysteine through phenylalanine, is 15 amino acids long. Left in the record is the CDR3 DNA by itself, 45 bases read in frame from the first base. V loses 0 bases, J loses 0 bases, and the germline ends lie 10 bases apart. For CDR1 and CDR2, the germline V gene (reference sequence) lists SGHNT and YYREEE. This sample also belongs to another study, concerning T cells in Graves' hyperthyroidism and ophthalmopathy. The second publication reports: Stable Graves' hyperthyroidism was defined as the absence of progression to ophthalmopathy over 18 months of follow-up. Hyperthyroidism patients were aged 18 to 65 years and newly diagnosed, with disease duration of less than 2 months. Exclusion was applied to patients with uncontrolled infections, other autoimmune diseases, pregnancy or lactation. Diagnoses relied on clinical symptoms, serum thyroxine and TRAb, thyroid ultrasound and orbital computed tomography. The TCR CDR3 was subjected to a first round of RT-PCR using the HTBI primer set and the Qiagen OneStep RT-PCR kit. Most expanded thyroid clonotypes (frequency above 0.001) were also found in blood, which suggests that blood repertoires may mirror thyroid immune responses. A model built on a 13 V-J signature distinguished ophthalmopathy from stable hyperthyroidism, reaching over 85% sensitivity and around 81% specificity in cross-validation and 80%/75% in testing. In validation, the model predicted progression to ophthalmopathy with around 71% sensitivity and 72% to 75% specificity, a median of about six months before onset. To identify distinguishing TCR V-J signatures, a discovery cohort of 95 to 100 patients was used, comprising under 45 with Graves' ophthalmopathy and 57 with stable Graves' hyperthyroidism. Prospective prediction of ophthalmopathy was tested in an independent validation cohort consisting of 18 hyperthyroidism patients and 15 or so patients who later progressed to ophthalmopathy. The roughly 100 discovery patients were randomly divided into training and test sets at a 7:3 ratio. In roughly six Graves' hyperthyroidism patients, the study also compared T-cell repertoires from thyroid tissue with T-cell repertoires from blood. Once sampling was done, hyperthyroidism patients were given methimazole at a starting dose of 30 mg daily, whereas ophthalmopathy patients were given high-dose intravenous methylprednisolone. Libraries were constructed in a second round of multiplex PCR, after which size selection and purification were carried out. Libraries were sequenced paired-end with 100 bp reads on an Illumina HiSeq2000. SOAPnuke was used to process the raw data, removing reads that contained adapters or uncalled bases, had a mean Phred below 15, or lacked an exact match to the constant primer or identifier. COPE v1.2.5 was used to merge the high-quality paired reads, and each unique nucleotide sequence was defined as a clonotype. MiTCR v1.1 was used to align the clonotypes against IMGT TRBV, TRBD and TRBJ reference segments. The analysis was restricted to V-J combinations with a frequency above 0.0001, which together covered 99% to 99.2% of the repertoires. A TCS score was defined as the ratio between F50 (clonal expansion) and ExV (chaos), using BLOSUM62-based TCRdist between CDR3 peptides within each V-J. Welch's t-statistics and random forest reduced fewer than 550 V-J features to roughly 13, which were used in a naive Bayes classifier (R e1071). Sample size was not statistically predetermined, and blinding of investigators to group allocation was not performed. TCR Vbeta CDR3 sequencing of 140 or so peripheral blood samples (approximately 44 ophthalmopathy, 75 or so hyperthyroidism and some 17 progressor patients) is reported in the paper.

The sequences come from peripheral blood mononuclear cells (PBMCs), collected at new diagnosis, from a patient treated with antithyroid drugs. This chain joins TRBV5-4 to TRBJ2-7, with TRBD2 tentatively as D gene (5 bases match). This receptor was taken from a man younger than 35 with Graves disease. Donor details come from another sample of the same person, matched by shared clones. At the DNA level, the sequence is TGTGCCAGCAGCTTGGATCCCGAGGGCTCCTACGAGCAGTACTTC. The translation is CASSLDPEGSYEQYF.